This TCR beta chain was observed in a study of CD8 T cells in Susac syndrome. Study-level results: In its TCR sequencing and HLA analysis, the study acknowledged that the number of individuals was relatively small.

RNA totalling about 0.45 to 1 ug underwent reverse transcription with random hexamers. By means of immunoSEQ multiplex PCR, TCR beta CDR3 spanning 54 Vbeta and 13 Jbeta underwent amplification. TCRdb analysed the immunoSEQ multiplex PCR reads with MiXCR anew, one entry per CDR3 protein. In the table there are roughly 200,000 distinct CDR3 sequences, nearly 97% of which are singletons. Of note for this clonotype: Its antigen remains unidentified.

Germline CDR1 is DFQATT and CDR2 is SNEGSKA (reference sequence). The V and J ends lost 4 bases and 0 bases respectively, with 13 bases between them. This CDR3 is 15 amino acids long. Through negative isolation, CD4+ and CD8+ T cells were obtained, while TEMRA cells were enriched using FACS. Sequenced input: CD4+ T cells from PBMCs. This sequence originates from a human donor with multiple sclerosis. The rearrangement uses TRBV20-1 and TRBJ1-3; D uncertain. CDR3 residues: CSATFPGSSGNTIYF. The CDR3 bases are TGCAGTGCTACCTTTCCGGGAAGCTCTGGAAACACCATATATTTT.